This T cell receptor beta chain was found in a study of blood T cell repertoires in COVID-19. As for the study in general: Whether acute or convalescent, the COVID-19 samples came from the United States, Italy and Spain. Sources were T cells, B-cell-depleted T cells, or PBMCs; the material itself was cDNA or gDNA.

Per the original data handling: Estimated nucleated cell counts came from reference gene primer amplification. Libraries were prepared by immunoSEQ multiplex PCR; TCRdb keeps only in-frame clonotypes and omits some of them. V and J calls and clone size are those listed in that table; D and trimming were worked out from the DNA. Found here are about 70,000 clones, over 75% of them singletons; the top ten hold under 3%. The germline CDR1 and CDR2 sequences are KGHSH and LQKENI. Between the trimmed V and J ends, which lost 5 bases and 9 bases, there was a span of 12 bases. The CDR3 is made up of 12 amino acids.

The receptor's source is a man older than 75 with acute or convalescent COVID-19. The gene calls are TRBV18 and TRBJ2-3; a possible D gene is TRBD1 (6 bases). What was sequenced was peripheral blood. The DNA of the CDR3 is TGTGCCAGCTCAACTTACAGGGACACGCAGTATTTT. This sequence encodes CASSTYRDTQYF.